This T cell receptor beta chain was obtained from a study of OX40 agonist ivuxolimab in advanced cancers. On the study more broadly: Three patients, one with hepatocellular carcinoma and two with cutaneous melanoma, achieved partial responses.

With respect to this clone: Its antigen is still unknown.

Overall study findings and caveats: At 0.1 to 3.0 mg/kg and by week 6, clonal expansion occurred in CD4+ and CD8+ blood T cells. More expanded clones were found, on average, in CD8+ than in CD4+ T cells.

Measured with immunoSEQ multiplex PCR; TCRdb has only the in-frame clones, and not every one. The sample lists about 19,000 clones, 80% to 90% occurring once. This CDR3 is 17 amino acids long. Trimming cost V 5 bases and J 4 bases; bases outside gene matches: 12. CDR1 is LGHNA and CDR2 is YNFKEQ in the germline V gene. Sequenced material: CD4+ or CD8+ T cells sorted from blood, taken in a trial of the OX40 agonist ivuxolimab. The clonotype originates from an adult with an advanced solid tumor such as melanoma, head and neck, liver or kidney cancer. V usage is TRBV4-2 and J usage is TRBJ2-7, with 12 bases that match TRBD2. Written as DNA, the CDR3 is TGTGCCAGCAGCTTGGTCCCTAGCGGGAGGGGACTTTACGAGCAGTACTTC. This encodes CASSLVPSGRGLYEQYF.